Sequencing of this TCR beta chain was carried out in a study of blood T cell repertoires in COVID-19. Background on the study: Sample material is recorded as cDNA or gDNA derived from T cells, B-cell-depleted T cells, or PBMCs.

The CDR3 runs to 15 residues. The germline CDR1 and CDR2 sequences are SGDLS and YYNGEE. After removal of 4 bases from V and 5 bases from J, the junction contained 6 bases not matched to a gene. TCRdb's table, derived via immunoSEQ multiplex PCR, lists solely in-frame clones and lacks some. In the table there are roughly 100,000 clones, more than 85% of which are singletons. The receptor was derived from a human donor in a cohort sampled during active COVID-19. The chain is built from TRBV9 and TRBJ2-1, with 10 bases matching TRBD1. The sample taken for sequencing was peripheral blood. The CDR3 DNA reads as TGTGCCAGCAGCTTATGGGGACAGGGGAACAATGAGCAGTTCTTC. Encoded protein: CASSLWGQGNNEQFF.